Below are 21 T cell receptor beta chains sequenced from a single sample in a study of cytomegalovirus exposure and HLA in healthy donors. PCR used 60 Vbeta primers and 13 Jbeta primers. Using immunoSEQ multiplex PCR, the repertoire was profiled, and TCRdb retains in-frame clones only, with some absent. Reported are under 200,000 clones; the ten largest clones contain 6.5%. Specimen: PBMCs. Every receptor here comes from a young man in good health and CMV-seronegative.

V gene TRBV10-3 combines with J gene TRBJ2-1; 11 nucleotides line up with TRBD1. Trimming at V came to 10 bases and at J to 6 bases, leaving 11 bases not matched to a gene. This CDR3 region has 15 residues. Germline loops: CDR1 ENHRY, CDR2 SYGVKD. The CDR3 spells CATGAAGTGGNEQFF. The CDR3 DNA reads TGTGCCACCGGGGCAGCCGGGACAGGGGGCAATGAGCAGTTCTTC.

The chain employs TRBV10-3 and TRBJ2-5; TRBD1 matches at 7 bases. The CDR3 contains 13 residues. V shed 10 bases, J shed 2 bases, and the junction held 7 bases outside the gene matches. From germline, CDR1 is ENHRY and CDR2 SYGVKD. As DNA, the CDR3 is TGTGCCACCTTCCCGGGACAGCAAGAGACCCAGTACTTC. Residues: CATFPGQQETQYF.

V usage is TRBV30 and J usage is TRBJ1-6; D perhaps matches TRBD1 (6 bases). The CDR3 runs to 13 residues. Germline V lookup: CDR1 GTSNPN, CDR2 SVGIG (reference sequence). Deletions cut 1 base from V and 7 bases from J, with 8 bases between. The CDR3 region has the DNA TGTGCCTGGAGTGGGGGGCCAAATTCACCCCTCCACTTT. This sequence encodes CAWSGGPNSPLHF.

The genes are TRBV18 and TRBJ2-1; TRBD2 matches at 8 bases. Germline CDR1 is KGHSH and CDR2 is LQKENI. CDR3 length: 16 amino acids. V lost 3 bases to trimming and J lost 6 bases; unmatched junction nucleotides: 10. The CDR3 DNA follows: TGTGCCAGCTCACCTCCGACTAGCGCGACTGCCAATGAGCAGTTCTTC. This translates into CASSPPTSATANEQFF.

The chain employs TRBV13 and TRBJ2-5, with D unresolved. The DNA end is a closer match to TRBJ2-7, so the J assignment may be wrong. There are 13 residues in the CDR3. Per germline, CDR1 PRHDT and CDR2 FYEKMQ (reference sequence). Here the CDR3 reads CASSPPFSYEQYF. The CDR3 bases are TGTGCCAGCAGCCCACCTTTCTCCTACGAGCAGTACTTC.

This chain uses TRBV9 with TRBJ2-3, with 7 bases aligning to TRBD2. Germline-derived CDR1 and CDR2 are SGDLS and YYNGEE. This CDR3 comprises 16 residues. J gave up 3 bases and V 4 bases, and 11 bases lay outside the gene matches. The DNA of the CDR3 is TGTGCCAGCAGCCCCTCCCCGGGGGGTATTACAGATACGCAGTATTTT. Translated, it gives CASSPSPGGITDTQYF.

The V and J genes are TRBV2 and TRBJ1-5; no reliable D call. Germline CDR1 and CDR2: SNHLY and FYNNEI. The length of the CDR3 is 14 residues. The V end lost 5 bases, the J end lost 2 bases, and 10 bases lay between the germline ends. The DNA of the CDR3 is TGTGCCAGCAGTAACATGGGCGGCAATCAGCCCCAGCATTTT. It translates to CASSNMGGNQPQHF.

The chain is built from TRBV5-1 and TRBJ2-1; D is unclear. The CDR3 runs 13 residues. Trimming removed 7 bases from V and 4 bases from J, with 12 bases in between. Germline loops: CDR1 SGHRS, CDR2 YFSETQ. Written as DNA, the CDR3 is TGCGCCAGCGGGCCTCTCGCATACAATGAGCAGTTCTTC. Protein: CASGPLAYNEQFF.

The rearrangement joins TRBV5-6 to TRBJ2-5; TRBD2 matches 8 bases. The germline gives CDR1 SGHDT, CDR2 YYEEEE. The V gene end was trimmed by 8 bases and the J gene end by 4 bases; junction bases not matched to a gene: 7. The CDR3 covers 13 residues. This chain's CDR3 is CASAGGRRETQYF. CDR3 nucleotide sequence: TGTGCCAGTGCGGGGGGCCGGAGAGAGACCCAGTACTTC. Using reference TRBV5-6 and TRBJ2-5 for the parts outside the CDR3, the full variable domain is DAGVTQSPTHLIKTRGQQVTLRCSPKSGHDTVSWYQQALGQGPQFIFQYYEEEERQRGNFPDRFSGHQFPNYSSELNVNALLLGDSALYLCASAGGRRETQYFGPGTRLLVL.

The rearrangement joins TRBV5-1 to TRBJ2-1; tentatively, D is TRBD1 (5 bases). The germline V gene has CDR1 SGHRS and CDR2 YFSETQ. The CDR3 extends over 15 amino acids. Trimming removed 2 bases at V and 2 bases at J, with 11 bases between. In DNA form, the CDR3 reads TGCGCCAGCAGCTTTTTAGGGGAAGCCTACAATGAGCAGTTCTTC. This translates into CASSFLGEAYNEQFF.

The chain couples TRBV10-3 to TRBJ1-1; D is unclear. CDR1 ENHRY and CDR2 SYGVKD come from the germline V gene. Trimming took 7 bases from V and 1 from J, leaving 13 bases between them. The CDR3 loop spans 14 amino acids. This CDR3 is CAITEQITNTEAFF. As DNA, the CDR3 is TGTGCCATCACCGAACAGATCACGAACACTGAAGCTTTCTTT.

The rearrangement joins TRBV5-1 to TRBJ2-1, with 10 positions matching TRBD1. CDR1 SGHRS and CDR2 YFSETQ come from the germline V gene. J gave up 0 bases and V 7 bases, and 7 bases lay outside the gene matches. The CDR3 spans 16 residues. The CDR3 bases are TGCGCCAGCTGTTGGGGACAGGGGCTCTCCTACAATGAGCAGTTCTTC. Encoded protein: CASCWGQGLSYNEQFF.

The chain is built from TRBV11-3 and TRBJ2-2; 8 bases are a match to TRBD2. Germline V CDR1 and CDR2: SGHNT, YENEEA. V shed 6 bases, J shed 0 bases, and the junction held 6 bases outside the gene matches. The CDR3 consists of 16 residues. The chain's CDR3 is CASRRNGGANTGELFF. The CDR3 coding sequence is TGTGCCAGCAGGCGCAACGGGGGGGCGAACACCGGGGAGCTGTTTTTT.

The chain combines TRBV30 with TRBJ1-1; possible D gene TRBD1, 5 bases. The ends were cut back, 0 bases at V and 1 base at J, with 6 bases in the middle. The germline V gene encodes CDR1 GTSNPN and CDR2 SVGIG (reference sequence). CDR3 size: 13 residues. The CDR3 loop reads CAWSVGQNTEAFF. In nucleotides, the CDR3 is TGTGCCTGGAGTGTAGGACAGAACACTGAAGCTTTCTTT.

J is TRBJ2-6 and V is TRBV15; 7 bases align to TRBD2. This CDR3 comprises 18 residues. V shed 3 bases, J shed 0 bases, and the junction held 8 bases outside the gene matches. Germline CDR1 and CDR2: LNHNV and YYDKDF (reference sequence). The CDR3 protein is CATSRGGVPSSGANVLTF. CDR3 sequence (DNA): TGTGCCACCAGCAGGGGAGGGGTCCCGAGCTCTGGGGCCAACGTCCTGACTTTC.

The rearrangement links TRBV30 to TRBJ1-4, with 9 bases fitting TRBD1. Germline V lookup: CDR1 GTSNPN, CDR2 SVGIG (reference sequence). The CDR3 contains 15 residues. The V and J ends lost 2 bases and 7 bases, in that order; junction bases with no gene match: 8. CDR3 loop: CAWSQPGTGREKLFF. As DNA, the CDR3 is TGTGCCTGGAGTCAACCTGGGACAGGGCGTGAAAAACTGTTTTTT.

The J gene is TRBJ1-1, the V gene TRBV11-2; possibly TRBD1 for D (6 bases). The CDR3 is made up of 16 amino acids. Germline lookup yields CDR1 SGHAT and CDR2 FQNNGV. Trimming took off 5 bases at V and 1 base at J, with 17 bases between the two ends. The CDR3 loop is CASSTTAGTPNTEAFF. CDR3 nucleotides: TGTGCCAGCAGCACCACGGCCGGGACACCGAACACTGAAGCTTTCTTT.

J is TRBJ1-1 and V is TRBV11-3; D gene ambiguous. V shed 0 bases and J shed 0 bases, with 14 bases lying between them. The CDR3 has 17 residues. The germline gives CDR1 SGHNT, CDR2 YENEEA. The CDR3 DNA reads TGTGCCAGCAGCTTAGATAGGTTAGGCAGGATGAACACTGAAGCTTTCTTT. Translating gives CASSLDRLGRMNTEAFF.

V and J are TRBV19 and TRBJ1-2; D gene unclear. The CDR3 is 16 amino acids. Trimming left V 3 bases short and J 0 bases short, with 14 bases between. The V gene's germline CDR1 is LNHDA and CDR2 SQIVND (reference sequence). The CDR3 DNA follows: TGTGCCAGTAGTATCATCCCCCGGGAGTCTAACTATGGCTACACCTTC. Its translation is CASSIIPRESNYGYTF.

The gene calls are TRBV19 and TRBJ2-2; 9 bases align to TRBD1. Germline values: CDR1 LNHDA, CDR2 SQIVND (reference sequence). After removal of 6 bases from V and 6 bases from J, the junction contained 8 bases not matched to a gene. CDR3 size: 15 residues. The CDR3 sequence: CASRMGQGPPGELFF. CDR3 DNA sequence: TGTGCCAGTAGGATGGGACAGGGCCCTCCCGGGGAGCTGTTTTTT.

The gene calls are TRBV5-6 and TRBJ2-5, with TRBD2 identical over 8 bases. CDR1 is SGHDT, CDR2 YYEEEE, per germline. Trimming cost V 3 bases and J 5 bases; bases outside gene matches: 9. This CDR3 has 15 residues. CDR3 loop: CASSSGGGPRETQYF. CDR3 DNA: TGTGCCAGCAGCTCCGGGGGGGGCCCGAGGGAGACCCAGTACTTC.